This T cell receptor (beta chain) was sequenced during a study of CD8+ T cells in alopecia areata (dated by TCRdb to between 2018 and 2020). Study-wide context: The study used high-throughput TCRbeta sequencing to examine T cell clonal expansion in alopecia areata, in both the C3H/HeJ mouse model and human patients. In humans, TCRbeta sequencing was performed on scalp tissue and on sorted CD4+ and CD8+ peripheral blood T cells from healthy controls and from patients with patchy or totalis/universalis alopecia areata. Scalp clonality was compared among normal scalp (n=4), patchy alopecia areata scalp (n=8), and alopecia totalis/universalis scalp (n=8). RNA was extracted with the PAXgene miRNA kit for fixed scalp, the miRNeasy kit for PBMCs, and the RNeasy kit for mouse skin. TCRbeta CDR3 regions were amplified by immunoSEQ multiplex PCR using 35 Vbeta forward and 13 Jbeta reverse primers.

The CDR3 spans 12 residues, from the cysteine through the phenylalanine. Only the CDR3 part of the read is kept: 36 bases, read in frame from the first base. Relative to germline, V is 4 bases shorter and J is 10 bases shorter, with 12 bases between their ends. Sequences SGHRS (CDR1) and YFSETQ (CDR2) are obtained from the germline V gene. Libraries were built with the immunoSEQ multiplex PCR assay. To provide template for TCR sequencing, every sample had RNA extracted and reverse transcribed into cDNA. First-strand cDNA was synthesized with SuperScript III using a 2:1 mix of oligo-dT and random hexamers. A synthetic immune receptor repertoire was used to measure amplification bias, and any remaining bias was corrected computationally. In the original analysis: Raw reads were preprocessed to remove errors, and CDR3 was defined according to IMGT conventions as the region from the conserved cysteine to phenylalanine. Clonality was computed as 1 minus the Shannon entropy, with the entropy normalized by log2 of the number of productive unique TCRs. Scalp TCRbeta sequences were cross-referenced with sorted blood CD4 and CD8 repertoires so that the CD4 or CD8 identity of scalp clones could be inferred. The source is immuneACCESS, and TCRdb retained only in-frame sequences with V and J called. Part of the clones is not carried over; for the studies checked, unresolved V genes explain less than half of this, and the remainder is unexplained. The V and J calls and clone size were taken over from that table, and D and trimming were inferred from the DNA. In all, the sample holds roughly 120,000 clones, and roughly 66% of those were seen once. The ten biggest clones cover 2.8% of the sample.

After PBMCs were isolated by density centrifugation and stained for CD3, CD4 and CD8, a FACSAria was used to sort CD4+ and CD8+ T cells. Scalp biopsies and blood samples were provided by unaffected controls. Concerning this clone: The antigen it recognizes is unknown. Base qualities are not provided; no much larger clone lies one nucleotide away.

Overall study results and their limits: TCR sequences shared between patients were less clear than in mice, possibly partly because of HLA diversity in the patient population. Resident alphabeta T cells in normal human skin are also sequenced, complicating scalp TCR repertoire analysis, unlike mouse skin dominated by gammadelta T cells. Compared with normal scalp, lesional scalp, particularly in alopecia totalis/universalis, had higher clonality and more expanded CD8+ clones, which suggests antigenic drive.

This receptor was obtained from a human donor in good health. The sequenced sample was CD4+ T cells sorted from blood. The V and J segments used are TRBV5-1 and TRBJ2-1, with the D gene too uncertain to name. At the DNA level, the sequence is TGCGCCAGCAGCAAGACCCTGGACGAGCAGTTCTTC. This codes for CASSKTLDEQFF. Reference TRBV5-1 and TRBJ2-1 genes cover what lies past the CDR3, so the full variable domain is KAGVTQTPRYLIKTRGQQVTLSCSPISGHRSVSWYQQTPGQGLQFLFEYFSETQRNKGNFPGRFSGRQFSNSRSEMNVSTLELGDSALYLCASSKTLDEQFFGPGTRLTVL.